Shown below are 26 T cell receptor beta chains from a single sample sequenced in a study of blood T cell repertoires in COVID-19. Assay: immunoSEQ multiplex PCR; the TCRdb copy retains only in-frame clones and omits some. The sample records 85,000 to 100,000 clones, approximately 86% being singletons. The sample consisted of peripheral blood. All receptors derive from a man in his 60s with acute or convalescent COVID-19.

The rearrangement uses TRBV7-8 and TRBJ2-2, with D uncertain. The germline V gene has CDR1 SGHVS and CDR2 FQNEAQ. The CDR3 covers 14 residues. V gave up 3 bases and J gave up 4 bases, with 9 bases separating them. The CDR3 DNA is TGTGCCAGCAGCTTCACCGGAGTCACCGGGGAGCTGTTTTTT. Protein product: CASSFTGVTGELFF.

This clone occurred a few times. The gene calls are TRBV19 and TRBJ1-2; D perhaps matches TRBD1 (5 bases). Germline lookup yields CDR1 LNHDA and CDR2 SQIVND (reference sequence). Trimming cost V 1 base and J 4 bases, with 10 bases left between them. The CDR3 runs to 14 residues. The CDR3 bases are TGTGCCAGTAGTATAGTAGGGGTTGCCTATGGCTACACCTTC. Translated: CASSIVGVAYGYTF.

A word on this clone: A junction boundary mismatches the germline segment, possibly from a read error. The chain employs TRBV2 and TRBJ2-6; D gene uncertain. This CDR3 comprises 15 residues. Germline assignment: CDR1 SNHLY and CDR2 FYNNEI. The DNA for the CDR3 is TGTGCCAGCAGGGAAGATTACTCTGGGGCCAACGTCCTGACTTTC. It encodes CASREDYSGANVLTF. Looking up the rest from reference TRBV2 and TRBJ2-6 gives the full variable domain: EPEVTQTPSHQVTQMGQEVILRCVPISNHLYFYWYRQILGQKVEFLVSFYNNEISEKSEIFDDQFSVERPDGSNFTLKIRSTKLEDSAMYFCASREDYSGANVLTFGAGSRLTVL.

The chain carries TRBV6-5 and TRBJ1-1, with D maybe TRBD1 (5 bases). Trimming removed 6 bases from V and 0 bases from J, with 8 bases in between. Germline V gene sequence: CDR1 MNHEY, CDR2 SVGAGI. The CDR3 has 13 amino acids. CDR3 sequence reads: CASRETVNTEAFF. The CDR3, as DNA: TGTGCCAGCAGAGAGACAGTGAACACTGAAGCTTTCTTT.

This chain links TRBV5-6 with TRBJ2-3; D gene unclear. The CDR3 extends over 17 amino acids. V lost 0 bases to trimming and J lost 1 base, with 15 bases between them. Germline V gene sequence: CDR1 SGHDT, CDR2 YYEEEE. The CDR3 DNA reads TGTGCCAGCAGCTTGGCATGGGTGGGCGTCGGCACAGATACGCAGTATTTT. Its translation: CASSLAWVGVGTDTQYF.

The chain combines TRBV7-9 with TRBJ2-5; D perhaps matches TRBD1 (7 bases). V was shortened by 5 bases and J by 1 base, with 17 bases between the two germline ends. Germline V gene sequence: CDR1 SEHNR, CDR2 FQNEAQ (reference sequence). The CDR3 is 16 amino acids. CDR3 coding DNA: TGTGCCAGCAGCGCAGGGGGGACAGTAACCCAAGAGACCCAGTACTTC. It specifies CASSAGGTVTQETQYF.

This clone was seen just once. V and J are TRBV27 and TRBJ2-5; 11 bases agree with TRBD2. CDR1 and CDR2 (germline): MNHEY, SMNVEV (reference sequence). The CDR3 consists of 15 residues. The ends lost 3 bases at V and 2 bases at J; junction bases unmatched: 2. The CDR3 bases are TGTGCCAGCAGTTTTGGGACTAGCGGTCAAGAGACCCAGTACTTC. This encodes CASSFGTSGQETQYF.

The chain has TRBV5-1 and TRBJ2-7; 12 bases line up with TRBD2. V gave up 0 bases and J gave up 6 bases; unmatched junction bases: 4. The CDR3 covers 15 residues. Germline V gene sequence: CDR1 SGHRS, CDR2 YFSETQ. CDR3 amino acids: CASSLVPSGGGEQYF. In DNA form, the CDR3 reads TGCGCCAGCAGCTTGGTCCCTAGCGGGGGGGGCGAGCAGTACTTC.

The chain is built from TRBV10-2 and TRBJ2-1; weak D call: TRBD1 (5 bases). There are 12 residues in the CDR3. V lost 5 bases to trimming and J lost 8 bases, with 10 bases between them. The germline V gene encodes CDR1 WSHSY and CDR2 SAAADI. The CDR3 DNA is TGCGCCAGCAGTAAAGGGGTCCATGAGCAGTTCTTC. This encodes CASSKGVHEQFF.

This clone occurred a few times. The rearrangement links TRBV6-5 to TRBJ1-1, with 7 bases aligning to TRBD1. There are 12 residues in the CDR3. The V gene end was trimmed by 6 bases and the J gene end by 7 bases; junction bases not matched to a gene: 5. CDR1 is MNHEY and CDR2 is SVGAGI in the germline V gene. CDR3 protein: CASRRQGGEAFF. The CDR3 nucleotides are TGTGCCAGCAGGAGACAGGGAGGTGAAGCTTTCTTT.

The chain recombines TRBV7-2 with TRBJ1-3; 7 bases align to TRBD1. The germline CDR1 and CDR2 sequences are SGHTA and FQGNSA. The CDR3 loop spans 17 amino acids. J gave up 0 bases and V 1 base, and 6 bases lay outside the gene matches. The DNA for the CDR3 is TGTGCCAGCAGCTTAGTTGGGACAGCACGCTCTGGAAACACCATATATTTT. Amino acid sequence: CASSLVGTARSGNTIYF.

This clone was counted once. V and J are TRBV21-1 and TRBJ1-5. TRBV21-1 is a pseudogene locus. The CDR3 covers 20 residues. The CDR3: CASSKCGAIGAIGCNQPQHF. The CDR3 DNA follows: TGTGCCAGCAGCAAGTGCGGGGCAATAGGGGCGATAGGGTGCAATCAGCCCCAGCATTTT.

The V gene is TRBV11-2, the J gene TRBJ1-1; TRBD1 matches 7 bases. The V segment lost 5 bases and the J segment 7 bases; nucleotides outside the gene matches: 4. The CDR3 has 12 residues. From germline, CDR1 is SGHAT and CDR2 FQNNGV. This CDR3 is CASSPQGNEAFF. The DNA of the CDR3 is TGTGCCAGCAGCCCACAGGGGAATGAAGCTTTCTTT.

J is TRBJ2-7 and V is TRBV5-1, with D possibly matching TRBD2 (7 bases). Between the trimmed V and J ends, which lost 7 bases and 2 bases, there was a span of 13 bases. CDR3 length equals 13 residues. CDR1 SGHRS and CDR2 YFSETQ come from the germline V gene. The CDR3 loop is CASARGGTYEQYF. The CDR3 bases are TGCGCCAGCGCCAGGGGAGGGACCTACGAGCAGTACTTC. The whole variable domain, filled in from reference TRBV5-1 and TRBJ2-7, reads KAGVTQTPRYLIKTRGQQVTLSCSPISGHRSVSWYQQTPGQGLQFLFEYFSETQRNKGNFPGRFSGRQFSNSRSEMNVSTLELGDSALYLCASARGGTYEQYFGPGTRLTVT.

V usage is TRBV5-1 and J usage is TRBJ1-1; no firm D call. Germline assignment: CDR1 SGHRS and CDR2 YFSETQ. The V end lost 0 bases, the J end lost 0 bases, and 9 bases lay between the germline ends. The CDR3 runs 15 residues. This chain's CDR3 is CASSLDPGLNTEAFF. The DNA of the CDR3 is TGCGCCAGCAGCTTGGACCCGGGGTTGAACACTGAAGCTTTCTTT.

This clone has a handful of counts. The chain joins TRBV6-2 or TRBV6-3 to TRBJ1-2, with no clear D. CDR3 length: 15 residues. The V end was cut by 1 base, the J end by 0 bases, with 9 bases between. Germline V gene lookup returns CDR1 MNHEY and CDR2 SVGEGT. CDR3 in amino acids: CASSYWRETNYGYTF. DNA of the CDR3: TGTGCCAGCAGTTACTGGCGGGAAACTAACTATGGCTACACCTTC.

The CDR3 bases are TGTGCCAGCAGCTTATCAGGCAAGACCGGGGAGCTGTTTTTT. Its protein is CASSLSGKTGELFF. The chain has TRBV11-2 and TRBJ2-2, with unresolved D. The CDR3 totals 14 residues. Per germline, CDR1 SGHAT and CDR2 FQNNGV. Trimming stripped 2 bases from V and 5 bases from J, with 9 bases between.

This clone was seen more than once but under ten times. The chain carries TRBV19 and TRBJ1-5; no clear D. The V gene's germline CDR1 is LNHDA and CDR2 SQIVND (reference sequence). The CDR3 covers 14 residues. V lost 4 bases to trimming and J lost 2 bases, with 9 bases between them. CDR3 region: CASSTSGGNQPQHF. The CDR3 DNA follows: TGTGCCAGTAGTACAAGCGGGGGCAATCAGCCCCAGCATTTT.

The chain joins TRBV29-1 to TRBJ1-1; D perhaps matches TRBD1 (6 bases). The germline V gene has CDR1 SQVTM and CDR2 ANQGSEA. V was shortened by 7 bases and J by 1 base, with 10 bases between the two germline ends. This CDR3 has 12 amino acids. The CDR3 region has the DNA TGCAGCGGCCTGACAGGGAACACTGAAGCTTTCTTT. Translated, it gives CSGLTGNTEAFF.

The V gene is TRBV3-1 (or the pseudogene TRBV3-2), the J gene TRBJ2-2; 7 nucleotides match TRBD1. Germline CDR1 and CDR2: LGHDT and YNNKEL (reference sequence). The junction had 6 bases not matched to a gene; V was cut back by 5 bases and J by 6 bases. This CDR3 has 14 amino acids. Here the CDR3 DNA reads TGTGCCAGCAGCTTACAGGGGATGGCCGGGGAGCTGTTTTTT. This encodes CASSLQGMAGELFF.

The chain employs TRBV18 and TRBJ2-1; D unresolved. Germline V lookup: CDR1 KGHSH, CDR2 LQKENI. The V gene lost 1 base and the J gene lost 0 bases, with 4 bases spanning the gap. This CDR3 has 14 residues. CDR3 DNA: TGTGCCAGCTCACCACTCGGCTCCTACAATGAGCAGTTCTTC. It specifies CASSPLGSYNEQFF.

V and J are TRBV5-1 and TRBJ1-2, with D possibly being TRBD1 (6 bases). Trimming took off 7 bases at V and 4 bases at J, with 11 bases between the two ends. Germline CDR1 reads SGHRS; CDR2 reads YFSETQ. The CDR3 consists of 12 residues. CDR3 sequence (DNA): TGCGCCAGCTCCCCAGGGGTCTATGGCTACACCTTC. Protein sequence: CASSPGVYGYTF. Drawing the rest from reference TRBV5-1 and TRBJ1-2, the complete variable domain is KAGVTQTPRYLIKTRGQQVTLSCSPISGHRSVSWYQQTPGQGLQFLFEYFSETQRNKGNFPGRFSGRQFSNSRSEMNVSTLELGDSALYLCASSPGVYGYTFGSGTRLTVV.

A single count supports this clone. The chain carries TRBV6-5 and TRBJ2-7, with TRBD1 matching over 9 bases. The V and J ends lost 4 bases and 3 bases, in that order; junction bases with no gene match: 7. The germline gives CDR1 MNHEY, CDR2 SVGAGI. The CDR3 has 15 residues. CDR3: CASSSGTGISYEQYF. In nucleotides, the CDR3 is TGTGCCAGCAGTTCTGGGACAGGGATTAGCTACGAGCAGTACTTC.

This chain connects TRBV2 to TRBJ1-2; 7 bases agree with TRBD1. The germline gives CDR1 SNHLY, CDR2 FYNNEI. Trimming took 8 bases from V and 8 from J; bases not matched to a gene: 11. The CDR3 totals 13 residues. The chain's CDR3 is CASGVDRESGYTF. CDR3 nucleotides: TGTGCCAGCGGAGTTGACAGGGAATCCGGCTACACCTTC.

CDR3 sequence reads: CASSTGQANQPQHF. The CDR3 DNA is TGTGCCAGCAGCACAGGACAGGCGAATCAGCCCCAGCATTTT. The rearrangement uses TRBV9 and TRBJ1-5, with 7 bases lining up with TRBD1. CDR1 is SGDLS and CDR2 is YYNGEE in the germline V gene. V was pared by 4 bases and J by 4 bases, with 5 bases of the junction left unmatched. The CDR3 runs 14 residues.

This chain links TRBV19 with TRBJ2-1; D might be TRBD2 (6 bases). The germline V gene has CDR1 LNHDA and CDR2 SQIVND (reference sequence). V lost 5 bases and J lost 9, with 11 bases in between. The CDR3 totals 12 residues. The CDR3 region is CASSAGRGEQFF. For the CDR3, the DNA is TGTGCCAGTAGTGCAGGGCGGGGTGAGCAGTTCTTC.